This TCR beta chain emerged from a study of identical twins. V lost 1 base, J lost 3 bases, and 13 bases lay in between. Germline CDR1 and CDR2: SQVTM and ANQGSEA. The CDR3 is 14 residues long. TCRdb passed the 5' RACE reads through MiXCR, listing each CDR3 protein once. Of approximately 680,000 distinct CDR3 sequences in the sample, just over 7% were seen once. The same data also contributed to another study, on yellow fever vaccine responses in identical twins.

The sample consisted of PBMCs. The source of this sequence is a woman under 30 in good health. The chain combines TRBV29-1 with TRBJ2-7; the D gene is possibly TRBD1 (6 bases). The CDR3, as DNA: TGCAGCGTTGAAGGATCAGGGGATGACTACGAGCAGTACTTC. Protein sequence: CSVEGSGDDYEQYF.